The 12 T cell receptor beta chains below were found in one sample sequenced in a study of T-cell reconstitution after alpha-beta-depleted transplantation in children. Library preparation (for TCRbeta) was performed with unique molecular identifiers. TCRdb redid the calling of the PCR reads with MiXCR, one entry per CDR3 protein. Of hundreds of thousands of distinct CDR3 sequences in the sample, about an eighth were seen once. Sequencing used PBMCs, obtained before TCRalphabeta/CD19-depleted stem cell transplant. These receptors were obtained from a girl aged 2-10 years with congenital amegakaryocytic thrombocytopenia, due to receive a stem cell transplant.

Many counts were recorded for this clonotype. The rearrangement uses TRBV7-6 and TRBJ1-1, with D possibly being TRBD1 (5 bases). Germline V gives CDR1 SGHVS, CDR2 FNYEAQ. This CDR3 is built from 12 residues. Trimming removed 11 bases from V and 0 bases from J, with 10 bases in between. The CDR3 coding sequence is TGTGCCTCAGGGTCACTGAACACTGAAGCTTTCTTT. This codes for CASGSLNTEAFF.

The chain uses TRBV2 and TRBJ1-5, with D maybe TRBD1 (6 bases). CDR3 length equals 15 residues. V dropped 7 bases and J dropped 0 bases, with 13 bases sitting between them. Germline loops: CDR1 SNHLY, CDR2 FYNNEI. CDR3 bases: TGTGCCAGCAAACGGGACAACTATAGCAATCAGCCCCAGCATTTT. Encoded protein: CASKRDNYSNQPQHF.

This clonotype was seen repeatedly, ten times or more. The gene calls are TRBV18 and TRBJ2-1; D is ambiguous. Between the trimmed V and J ends, which lost 8 bases and 0 bases, there was a span of 14 bases. Per germline, CDR1 KGHSH and CDR2 LQKENI. This CDR3 has 15 amino acids. The CDR3 region has the DNA TGTGCCAGCAGCCCTAGGGTGAGCTCCTACAATGAGCAGTTCTTC. It translates to CASSPRVSSYNEQFF.

The gene calls are TRBV7-9 and TRBJ2-1; 12 nucleotides align to TRBD2. Germline V gives CDR1 SEHNR, CDR2 FQNEAQ (reference sequence). The CDR3 is made up of 14 amino acids. V was clipped by 5 bases and J by 13 bases; unmatched bases: 9. This CDR3 reads CASSAGLAGRGQFF. The CDR3, as DNA: TGTGCCAGCAGCGCGGGACTAGCGGGCCGAGGACAGTTCTTC.

This clonotype was recorded at least ten times. The chain combines TRBV10-3 with TRBJ1-2; TRBD1 aligns across 8 bases. This CDR3 is built from 13 residues. Trimming at V came to 6 bases and at J to 5 bases, leaving 5 bases not matched to a gene. Germline V CDR1 and CDR2: ENHRY, SYGVKD. This CDR3 reads CAISGQGGYGYTF. CDR3 coding DNA: TGTGCCATCAGCGGACAGGGCGGGTATGGCTACACCTTC.

This clonotype was seen a few times. The chain has TRBV7-6 and TRBJ1-5; no definite D call. The ends were cut back, 5 bases at V and 15 bases at J, with 14 bases in the middle. This CDR3 has 11 amino acids. Germline CDR1 is SGHVS and CDR2 is FNYEAQ. CDR3 coding DNA: TGTGCCAGCAGCCCGCCCGATAATGGGCATTTT. Amino acids: CASSPPDNGHF.

This clonotype has a handful of counts. This chain uses TRBV5-1 with TRBJ2-1, with D perhaps matching TRBD2 (6 bases). Trimming removed 0 bases from V and 9 bases from J, with 19 bases in between. Germline V lookup: CDR1 SGHRS, CDR2 YFSETQ. The CDR3 sequence is 16 residues long. The CDR3 spells CASSLGGGTYLAEQFF. In nucleotides, the CDR3 is TGCGCCAGCAGCTTGGGGGGCGGGACTTATCTCGCTGAGCAGTTCTTC.

The chain has TRBV5-1 and TRBJ2-7; the D gene is possibly TRBD1 (6 bases). Germline-derived CDR1 and CDR2 are SGHRS and YFSETQ. The CDR3 length is 15 residues. The germline V and J ends were trimmed by 5 bases and 3 bases, with 18 bases remaining between them. CDR3 amino acids: CASRTRGSAVYEQYF. The CDR3 nucleotides read TGCGCCAGCAGAACCAGGGGATCCGCGGTCTACGAGCAGTACTTC.

This clonotype was seen many times. The chain employs TRBV10-3 and TRBJ2-7; 7 bases agree with TRBD2. The V gene's germline CDR1 is ENHRY and CDR2 SYGVKD. The ends lost 0 bases at V and 3 bases at J; junction bases unmatched: 5. The CDR3 is made up of 15 amino acids. CDR3 region: CAISESGGVSYEQYF. CDR3 DNA sequence: TGTGCCATCAGTGAGTCGGGAGGGGTCAGCTACGAGCAGTACTTC.

In DNA form, the CDR3 reads TGTGCCAGCAGCCCTAGTCCCGTCCCGGGCAATCAGCCCCAGCATTTT. Its protein product is CASSPSPVPGNQPQHF. The V call is TRBV3-1, the J call TRBJ1-5, with D unclear. The germline V gene encodes CDR1 LGHDT and CDR2 YNNKEL (reference sequence). V dropped 4 bases and J dropped 2 bases, with 15 bases sitting between them. The CDR3 consists of 16 residues.

Only a few counts were recorded for this clonotype. The V and J genes are TRBV5-5 and TRBJ2-1, with 11 bases lining up with TRBD2. The germline gives CDR1 SGHKS, CDR2 YYEKEE (reference sequence). This CDR3 spans 18 amino acids. Losses at the gene ends were 1 base for V and 3 bases for J; bases not matched to a gene: 9. The CDR3 nucleotides read TGTGCCAGCAGCTTGAGGCTAGCGGGAGGCGCGATCTACAATGAGCAGTTCTTC. This gives the protein CASSLRLAGGAIYNEQFF.

This clonotype was recorded many times. The chain has TRBV20-1 and TRBJ2-3; the D is unclear. The CDR3 loop spans 15 amino acids. V shed 5 bases and J shed 1 base, with 16 bases lying between them. In germline, CDR1 is DFQATT, CDR2 SNEGSKA (reference sequence). This CDR3 reads CSADQRIEGTDTQYF. The DNA of the CDR3 is TGCAGTGCTGACCAGCGCATAGAGGGCACAGATACGCAGTATTTT.